A single sample is the source of the 10 T cell receptor beta chains below, sequenced in a study of T-cell memory formation after mild COVID-19. In TCRdb, the 5' RACE reads were re-called with MiXCR into one record per CDR3 protein. The sample includes about 130,000 distinct CDR3 sequences, more than 15% of them seen just once. Sequenced input: PBMCs or a T cell subset sorted from them (not recorded which). These receptors were taken from an adult woman who had mild COVID-19 (a few samples of this study predate the infection). Cell type and time point are not known.

This clonotype has just one count. The V call is TRBV12-3 or TRBV12-4, the J call TRBJ1-4, with 8 bases lining up with TRBD1. The CDR3 spans 16 residues. The J segment lost 7 bases and the V segment lost 2 bases, leaving 9 bases of the junction unmatched. CDR3 region: CASSLRIGQGPEKLFF. The CDR3 region has the DNA TGTGCCAGCAGTTTAAGAATCGGACAGGGACCTGAAAAACTGTTTTTT.

This clonotype has a count of ten or more. The V and J genes are TRBV5-1 and TRBJ2-7, with D unclear. The CDR3 sequence is 11 residues long. V dropped 3 bases and J dropped 3 bases, with 4 bases sitting between them. Germline-derived CDR1 and CDR2 are SGHRS and YFSETQ. As DNA, the CDR3 is TGCGCCAGCAGCTCCAACTACGAGCAGTACTTC. Translating it yields CASSSNYEQYF.

The sample holds a few counts of this clonotype. V gene TRBV19 combines with J gene TRBJ1-3; D gene unclear. Germline assignment: CDR1 LNHDA and CDR2 SQIVND (reference sequence). The CDR3 is made up of 14 amino acids. V was trimmed by 9 bases and J by 4 bases, leaving 16 bases between them. The CDR3 sequence: CASWAGPGGNTIYF. CDR3 DNA sequence: TGTGCCAGCTGGGCGGGCCCGGGCGGAAACACCATATATTTT.

V is TRBV29-1 and J is TRBJ2-7; the D gene is possibly TRBD2 (5 bases). The CDR3 totals 13 residues. The germline V and J ends were trimmed by 6 bases and 4 bases, with 16 bases remaining between them. The germline gives CDR1 SQVTM, CDR2 ANQGSEA. The CDR3 reads CSVRRQDGYEQYF. CDR3 DNA: TGCAGCGTCAGGAGGCAGGACGGGTACGAGCAGTACTTC.

Comment on this clonotype: Compared with germline, one end of the junction differs, possibly owing to a read error. CDR3 DNA sequence: TGCAGTGTTAGAGCGGGAACCGGGGAGCTGTTTTTT. As protein: CSVRAGTGELFF. The V and J genes are TRBV20-1 and TRBJ2-2; 7 positions match TRBD2. CDR1 is DFQATT and CDR2 is SNEGSKA in the germline V gene (reference sequence). The CDR3 covers 12 residues.

This clonotype was observed a handful of times. J is TRBJ1-4 and V is TRBV19; D perhaps matches TRBD1 (5 bases). Trimming took 2 bases from V and 8 from J, leaving 12 bases between them. CDR3 length equals 14 residues. Germline V CDR1 and CDR2: LNHDA, SQIVND (reference sequence). CDR3 sequence reads: CASSIPGYKEKLFF. Here the CDR3 DNA reads TGTGCCAGTAGTATACCAGGGTATAAGGAAAAACTGTTTTTT.

The CDR3, as DNA: TGCGCCAGCAGCTTGGTAGGGGGAGGAGACGGCTACACCTTC. Residues: CASSLVGGGDGYTF. J is TRBJ1-2 and V is TRBV5-1, with D perhaps matching TRBD1 (6 bases). CDR1 is SGHRS and CDR2 is YFSETQ in the germline V gene. This CDR3 comprises 14 residues. The ends were cut back, 0 bases at V and 8 bases at J, with 14 bases in the middle.

This clonotype has more than one count but fewer than ten. This chain links TRBV29-1 with TRBJ2-2, with D perhaps TRBD1 (5 bases). The CDR3 runs 14 residues. Germline V gene lookup returns CDR1 SQVTM and CDR2 ANQGSEA. V was cut by 6 bases and J by 0 bases, with 11 bases left in between. The CDR3 sequence is CSVQDGSNTGELFF. CDR3 sequence (DNA): TGCAGCGTACAGGACGGTTCGAACACCGGGGAGCTGTTTTTT.

The chain combines TRBV29-1 with TRBJ2-3; D not resolved. This CDR3 has 18 residues. The V gene lost 1 base and the J gene lost 5 bases, with 25 bases spanning the gap. The V gene's germline CDR1 is SQVTM and CDR2 ANQGSEA. The CDR3 protein is CSVEAPFKQSQVLDTQYF. In nucleotides, the CDR3 is TGCAGCGTTGAAGCCCCCTTTAAACAGAGCCAAGTATTAGATACGCAGTATTTT.

The V call is TRBV5-1, the J call TRBJ2-1, with 8 positions matching TRBD2. Germline V gives CDR1 SGHRS, CDR2 YFSETQ. The CDR3 has 14 residues. Unmatched junction bases numbered 2, after V lost 2 bases and J lost 4 bases. In nucleotides, the CDR3 is TGCGCCAGCAGCTTAACGGGAGGGTACAATGAGCAGTTCTTC. Protein: CASSLTGGYNEQFF.